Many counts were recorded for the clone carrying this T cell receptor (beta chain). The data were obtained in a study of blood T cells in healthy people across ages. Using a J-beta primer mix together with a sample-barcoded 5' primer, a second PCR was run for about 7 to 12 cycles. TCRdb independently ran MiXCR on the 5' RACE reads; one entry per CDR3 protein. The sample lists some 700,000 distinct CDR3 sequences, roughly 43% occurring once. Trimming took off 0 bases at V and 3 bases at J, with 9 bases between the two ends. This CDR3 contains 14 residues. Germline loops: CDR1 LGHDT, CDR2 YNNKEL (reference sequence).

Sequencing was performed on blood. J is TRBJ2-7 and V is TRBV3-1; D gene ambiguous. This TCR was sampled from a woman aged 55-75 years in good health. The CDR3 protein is CASSQDWQYYEQYF. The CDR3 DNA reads TGTGCCAGCAGCCAAGATTGGCAGTACTACGAGCAGTACTTC.